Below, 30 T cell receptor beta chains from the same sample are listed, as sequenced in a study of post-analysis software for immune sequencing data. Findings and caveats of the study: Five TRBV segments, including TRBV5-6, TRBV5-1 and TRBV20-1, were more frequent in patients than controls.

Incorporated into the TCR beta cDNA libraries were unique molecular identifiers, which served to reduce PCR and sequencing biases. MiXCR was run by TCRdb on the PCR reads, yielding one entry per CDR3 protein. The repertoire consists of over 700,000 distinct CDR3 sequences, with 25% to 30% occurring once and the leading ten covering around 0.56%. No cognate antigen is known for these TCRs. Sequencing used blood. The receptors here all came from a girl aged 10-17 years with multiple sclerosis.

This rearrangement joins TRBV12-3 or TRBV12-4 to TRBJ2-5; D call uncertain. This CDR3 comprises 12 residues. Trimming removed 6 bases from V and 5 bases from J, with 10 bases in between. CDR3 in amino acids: CASSAFTETQYF. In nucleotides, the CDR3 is TGTGCCAGCAGCGCCTTCACCGAGACCCAGTACTTC.

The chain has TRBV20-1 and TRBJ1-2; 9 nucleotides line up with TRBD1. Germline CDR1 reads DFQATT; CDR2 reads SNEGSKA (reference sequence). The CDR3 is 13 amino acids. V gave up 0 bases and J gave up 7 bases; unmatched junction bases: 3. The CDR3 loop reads CSARERDRVGYTF. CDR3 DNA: TGCAGTGCTAGAGAAAGGGACAGGGTTGGCTACACCTTC.

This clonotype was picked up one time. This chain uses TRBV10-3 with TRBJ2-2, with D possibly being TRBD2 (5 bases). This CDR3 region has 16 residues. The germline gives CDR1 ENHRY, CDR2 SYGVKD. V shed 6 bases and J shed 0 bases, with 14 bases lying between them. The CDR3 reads CAISQASGPNTGELFF. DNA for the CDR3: TGTGCCATCAGCCAGGCGAGCGGCCCGAACACCGGGGAGCTGTTTTTT.

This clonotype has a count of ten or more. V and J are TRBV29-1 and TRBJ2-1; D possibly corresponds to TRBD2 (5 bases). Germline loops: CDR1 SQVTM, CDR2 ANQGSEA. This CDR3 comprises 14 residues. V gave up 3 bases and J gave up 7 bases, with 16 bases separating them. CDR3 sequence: CSVDISSSKNEQFF. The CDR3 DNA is TGCAGCGTTGACATATCCTCTAGCAAGAATGAGCAGTTCTTC.

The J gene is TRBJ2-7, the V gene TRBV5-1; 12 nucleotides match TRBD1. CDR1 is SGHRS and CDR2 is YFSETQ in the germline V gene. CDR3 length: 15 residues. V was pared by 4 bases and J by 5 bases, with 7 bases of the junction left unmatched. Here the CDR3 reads CASSLAGQGANEQYF. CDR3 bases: TGCGCCAGCAGCCTGGCGGGACAGGGGGCCAACGAGCAGTACTTC.

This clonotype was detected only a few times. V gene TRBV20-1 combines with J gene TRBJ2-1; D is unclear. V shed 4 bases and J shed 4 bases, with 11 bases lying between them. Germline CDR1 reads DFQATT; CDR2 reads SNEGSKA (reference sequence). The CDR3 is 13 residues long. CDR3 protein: CSAKSRRYNEQFF. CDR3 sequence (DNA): TGCAGTGCTAAATCAAGGCGGTACAATGAGCAGTTCTTC.

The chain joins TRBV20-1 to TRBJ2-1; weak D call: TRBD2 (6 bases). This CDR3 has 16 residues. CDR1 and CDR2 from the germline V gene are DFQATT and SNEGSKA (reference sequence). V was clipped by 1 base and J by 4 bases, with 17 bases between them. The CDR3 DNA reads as TGCAGTGCTAGAGGCTCGAAGGCTAGCGCGTACAATGAGCAGTTCTTC. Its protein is CSARGSKASAYNEQFF.

CDR3 protein: CASCEGWGETQYF. CDR3 bases: TGTGCCAGCTGTGAGGGGTGGGGCGAGACCCAGTACTTC. The genes are TRBV13 and TRBJ2-5; D tentatively reads TRBD1 or TRBD2 (5 bases each). Germline CDR1 is PRHDT and CDR2 is FYEKMQ (reference sequence). Trimming shortened V by 8 bases and J by 5 bases, and 15 bases separated the two germline ends. The CDR3 covers 13 residues.

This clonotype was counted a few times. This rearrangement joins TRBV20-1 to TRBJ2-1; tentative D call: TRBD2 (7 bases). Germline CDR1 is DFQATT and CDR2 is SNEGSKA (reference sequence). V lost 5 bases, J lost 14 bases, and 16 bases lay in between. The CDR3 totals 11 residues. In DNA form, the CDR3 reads TGCAGTGCTTCCGGGGGGACACAAGAGTTCTTC. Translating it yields CSASGGTQEFF.

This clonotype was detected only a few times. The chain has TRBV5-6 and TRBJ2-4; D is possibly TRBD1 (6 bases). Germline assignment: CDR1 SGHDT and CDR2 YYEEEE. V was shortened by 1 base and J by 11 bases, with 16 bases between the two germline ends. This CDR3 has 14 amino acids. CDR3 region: CASSLMQQGLLQYF. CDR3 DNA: TGTGCCAGCAGCTTGATGCAACAGGGCCTACTTCAGTACTTC.

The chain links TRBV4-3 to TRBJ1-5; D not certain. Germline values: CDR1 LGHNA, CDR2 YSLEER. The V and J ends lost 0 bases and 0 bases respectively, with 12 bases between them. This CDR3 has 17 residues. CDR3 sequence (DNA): TGCGCCAGCAGCCAAGATCGGACGGATAATAGCAATCAGCCCCAGCATTTT. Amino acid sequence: CASSQDRTDNSNQPQHF.

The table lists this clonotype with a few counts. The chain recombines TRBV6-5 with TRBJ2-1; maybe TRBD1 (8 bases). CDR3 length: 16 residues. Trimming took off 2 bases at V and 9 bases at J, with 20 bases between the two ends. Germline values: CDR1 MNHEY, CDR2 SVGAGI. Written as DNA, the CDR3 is TGTGCCAGCAGTTACGGGGAGGGACAGGCGAGCGGTGAGCAGTTCTTC. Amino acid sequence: CASSYGEGQASGEQFF.

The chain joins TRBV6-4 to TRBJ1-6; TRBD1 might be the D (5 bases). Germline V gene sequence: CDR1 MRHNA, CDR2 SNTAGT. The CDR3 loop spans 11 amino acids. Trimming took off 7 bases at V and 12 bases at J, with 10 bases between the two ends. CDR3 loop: CASKGRKPLHF. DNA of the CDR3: TGTGCCAGCAAGGGGCGGAAACCCCTCCACTTT.

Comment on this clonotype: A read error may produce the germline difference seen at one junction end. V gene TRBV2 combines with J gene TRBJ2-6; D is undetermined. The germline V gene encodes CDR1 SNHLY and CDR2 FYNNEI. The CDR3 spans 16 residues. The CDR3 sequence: CASSKARRAGANVLTF. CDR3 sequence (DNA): TGTGCCAGCAGTAAAGCGCGGCGTGCAGGGGCCAACGTCCTGACTTTC. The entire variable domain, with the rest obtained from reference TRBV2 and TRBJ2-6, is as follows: EPEVTQTPSHQVTQMGQEVILRCVPISNHLYFYWYRQILGQKVEFLVSFYNNEISEKSEIFDDQFSVERPDGSNFTLKIRSTKLEDSAMYFCASSKARRAGANVLTFGAGSRLTVL.

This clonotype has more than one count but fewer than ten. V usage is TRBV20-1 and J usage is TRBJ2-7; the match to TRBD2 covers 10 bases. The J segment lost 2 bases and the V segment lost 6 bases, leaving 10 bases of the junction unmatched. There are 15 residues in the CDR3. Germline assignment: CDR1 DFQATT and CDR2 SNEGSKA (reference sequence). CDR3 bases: TGCAGTGCGCGGGCCCTAGCGGGAGCTCCCTACGAGCAGTACTTC. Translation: CSARALAGAPYEQYF.

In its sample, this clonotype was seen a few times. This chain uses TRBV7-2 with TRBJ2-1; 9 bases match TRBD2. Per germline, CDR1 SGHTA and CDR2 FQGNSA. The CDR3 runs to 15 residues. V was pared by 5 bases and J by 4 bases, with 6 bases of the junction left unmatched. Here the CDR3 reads CASSRWTSEYNEQFF. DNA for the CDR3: TGTGCCAGCAGCCGGTGGACTAGCGAGTACAATGAGCAGTTCTTC.

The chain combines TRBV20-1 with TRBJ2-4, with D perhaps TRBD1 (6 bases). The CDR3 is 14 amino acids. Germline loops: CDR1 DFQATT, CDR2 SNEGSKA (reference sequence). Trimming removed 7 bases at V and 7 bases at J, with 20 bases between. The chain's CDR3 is CSVIEYRDTNIQYF. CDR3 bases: TGCAGTGTTATAGAATACCGGGACACCAACATTCAGTACTTC.

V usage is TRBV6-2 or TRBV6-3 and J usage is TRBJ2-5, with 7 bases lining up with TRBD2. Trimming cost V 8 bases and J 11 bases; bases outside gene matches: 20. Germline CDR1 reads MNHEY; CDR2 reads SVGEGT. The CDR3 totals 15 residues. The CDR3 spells CASRYASGRPDEQYF. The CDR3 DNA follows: TGTGCCAGCCGCTACGCTAGCGGCAGGCCGGATGAGCAGTACTTC.

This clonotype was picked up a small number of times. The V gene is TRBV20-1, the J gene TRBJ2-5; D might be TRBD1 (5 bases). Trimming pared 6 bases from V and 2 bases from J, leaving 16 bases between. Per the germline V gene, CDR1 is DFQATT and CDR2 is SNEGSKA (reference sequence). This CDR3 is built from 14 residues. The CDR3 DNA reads TGCAGTGCCACGCCTGACAGCTATCAAGAGACCCAGTACTTC. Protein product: CSATPDSYQETQYF.

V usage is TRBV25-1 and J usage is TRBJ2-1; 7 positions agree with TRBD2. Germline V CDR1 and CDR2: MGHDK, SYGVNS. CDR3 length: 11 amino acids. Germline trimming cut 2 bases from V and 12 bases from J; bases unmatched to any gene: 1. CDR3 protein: CASSEAGAQFF. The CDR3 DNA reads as TGTGCCAGCAGTGAAGCGGGAGCGCAGTTCTTC.

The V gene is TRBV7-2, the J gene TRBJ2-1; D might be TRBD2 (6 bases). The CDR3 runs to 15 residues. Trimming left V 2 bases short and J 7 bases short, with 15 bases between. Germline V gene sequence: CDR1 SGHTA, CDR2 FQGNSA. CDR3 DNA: TGTACCAGCAGCTTAACACCGGGACTGGGGAATGAGCAGTTCTTC. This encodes CTSSLTPGLGNEQFF.

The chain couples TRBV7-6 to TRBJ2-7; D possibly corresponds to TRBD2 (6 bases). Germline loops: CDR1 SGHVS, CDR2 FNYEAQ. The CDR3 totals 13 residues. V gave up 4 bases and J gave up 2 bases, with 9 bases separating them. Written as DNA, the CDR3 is TGTGCCAGCAGCTGGGACTTTACCTACGAGCAGTACTTC. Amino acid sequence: CASSWDFTYEQYF.

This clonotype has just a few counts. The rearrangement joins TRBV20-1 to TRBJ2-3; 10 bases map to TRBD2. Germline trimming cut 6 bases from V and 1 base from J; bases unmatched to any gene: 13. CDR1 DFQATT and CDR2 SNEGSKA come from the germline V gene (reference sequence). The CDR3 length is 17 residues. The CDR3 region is CSARTSGNSLGTDTQYF. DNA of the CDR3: TGCAGTGCGCGGACTAGCGGAAACTCTTTGGGCACAGATACGCAGTATTTT.

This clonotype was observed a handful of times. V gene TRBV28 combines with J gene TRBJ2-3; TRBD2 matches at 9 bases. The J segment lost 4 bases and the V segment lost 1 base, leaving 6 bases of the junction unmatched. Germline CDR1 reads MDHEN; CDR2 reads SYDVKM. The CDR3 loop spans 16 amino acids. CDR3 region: CASSLYGGRESDTQYF. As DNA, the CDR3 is TGTGCCAGCAGTTTATACGGCGGGAGGGAATCAGATACGCAGTATTTT.

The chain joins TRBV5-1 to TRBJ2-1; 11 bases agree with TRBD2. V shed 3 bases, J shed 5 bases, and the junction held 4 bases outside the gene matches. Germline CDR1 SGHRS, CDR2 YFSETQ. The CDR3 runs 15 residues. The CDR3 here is CASSSGTSGNNEQFF. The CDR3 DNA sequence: TGCGCCAGCAGCTCCGGGACTAGCGGAAACAATGAGCAGTTCTTC.

For the CDR3, the DNA is TGTGCCATCAGTGAAGGCAGGGTGAGCTCCTATAATTCACCCCTCCACTTT. Residues: CAISEGRVSSYNSPLHF. The genes are TRBV10-3 and TRBJ1-6; possibly TRBD1 for D (5 bases). V was trimmed by 3 bases and J by 0 bases, leaving 12 bases between them. Germline loops: CDR1 ENHRY, CDR2 SYGVKD. There are 17 residues in the CDR3.

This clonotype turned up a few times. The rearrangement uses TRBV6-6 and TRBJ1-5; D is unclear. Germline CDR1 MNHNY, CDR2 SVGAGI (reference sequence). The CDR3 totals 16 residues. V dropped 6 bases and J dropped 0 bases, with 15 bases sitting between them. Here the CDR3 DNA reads TGTGCCAGCAGCCCGACACGGGCAGCTAGCAATCAGCCCCAGCATTTT. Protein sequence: CASSPTRAASNQPQHF.

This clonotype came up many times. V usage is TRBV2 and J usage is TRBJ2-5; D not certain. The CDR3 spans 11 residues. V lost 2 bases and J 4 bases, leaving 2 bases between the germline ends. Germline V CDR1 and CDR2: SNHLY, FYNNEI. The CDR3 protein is CASSERETQYF. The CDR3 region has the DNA TGTGCCAGCAGTGAACGAGAGACCCAGTACTTC.

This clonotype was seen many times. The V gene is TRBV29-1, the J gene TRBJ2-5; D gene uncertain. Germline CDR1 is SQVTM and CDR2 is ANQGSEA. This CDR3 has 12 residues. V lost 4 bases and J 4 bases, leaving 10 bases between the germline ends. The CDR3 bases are TGCAGCGTTGCCCCCCCGGGAGAGACCCAGTACTTC. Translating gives CSVAPPGETQYF. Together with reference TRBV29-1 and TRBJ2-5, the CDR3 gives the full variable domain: SAVISQKPSRDICQRGTSLTIQCQVDSQVTMMFWYRQQPGQSLTLIATANQGSEATYESGFVIDKFPISRPNLTFSTLTVSNMSPEDSSIYLCSVAPPGETQYFGPGTRLLVL.

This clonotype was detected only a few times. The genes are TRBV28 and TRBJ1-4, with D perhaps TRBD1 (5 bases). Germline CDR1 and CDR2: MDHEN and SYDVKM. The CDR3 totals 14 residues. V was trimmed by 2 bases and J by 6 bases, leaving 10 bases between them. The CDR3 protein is CASSLSQGYEKLFF. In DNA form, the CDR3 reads TGTGCCAGCAGTTTAAGCCAGGGATATGAAAAACTGTTTTTT.